These 32 T cell receptor beta chains were sequenced from one sample in a study of monozygotic twins with inflammatory bowel disease (dated by TCRdb to between 2018 and 2020). Preparation of the library involved 5' RACE. Reads for this sample came from an Illumina HiSeq 2500. Reads reprocessed by TCRdb are summarized as one entry per CDR3 protein sequence, and DNA is absent. This sample's table carries approximately 330,000 distinct CDR3 sequences. Of the sample, around 2% falls within the top ten clones. Sequencing was done on a sample of blood. The receptor set was obtained from a human donor with ulcerative colitis or Crohn's disease, or a healthy co-twin of an affected twin (not recorded which).

CDR3 sequence: CASSLRAEQYF. This chain uses TRBV7-6 with TRBJ2-7. CDR3 length: 11 amino acids. The germline V gene has CDR1 SGHVS and CDR2 FNYEAQ.

V and J are TRBV11-2 and TRBJ2-2. The CDR3 loop spans 15 amino acids. The germline V gene encodes CDR1 SGHAT and CDR2 FQNNGV. The CDR3 here is CASSLLQVNTGELFF.

The chain recombines TRBV6-2 or TRBV6-3 with TRBJ1-1. The CDR3 is made up of 13 amino acids. Germline lookup yields CDR1 MNHEY and CDR2 SVGEGT. The CDR3 protein is CASRRTGSTEAFF.

This chain joins TRBV5-6 and TRBJ2-2; as DNA is missing, the TRBD2 call by TCRdb cannot be tested. Germline values: CDR1 SGHDT, CDR2 YYEEEE. This CDR3 has 16 residues. CDR3 amino acids: CASSLGTSGSRGELFF.

This chain uses TRBV20-1 with TRBJ2-7; there is no DNA to check the TCRdb D call of TRBD1. The CDR3 loop spans 13 amino acids. Germline lookup yields CDR1 DFQATT and CDR2 SNEGSKA (reference sequence). The CDR3 sequence: CSADQTGIYEQYF.

The J gene is TRBJ1-1, the V gene TRBV30; the TRBD1 assignment by TCRdb is unverifiable without DNA. The germline V gene encodes CDR1 GTSNPN and CDR2 SVGIG (reference sequence). This CDR3 contains 16 residues. This CDR3 is CAWSRTKGVMNTEAFF.

The chain links TRBV5-1 to TRBJ2-6; TCRdb's D call of TRBD1 is untestable without DNA. Germline V CDR1 and CDR2: SGHRS, YFSETQ. This CDR3 region has 17 residues. CDR3 sequence: CASSFDRSSSGANVLTF.

The V gene is TRBV7-8, the J gene TRBJ1-2; TCRdb's D call, TRBD1, is unchecked because there is no DNA. The CDR3 runs to 13 residues. Looked up from germline, CDR1 is SGHVS and CDR2 is FQNEAQ. This chain's CDR3 is CASSLGQMYGYTF.

The rearrangement links TRBV28 to TRBJ1-1; TCRdb picks TRBD1, but there is no DNA to check that call. CDR1 is MDHEN and CDR2 is SYDVKM in the germline V gene. This CDR3 contains 14 residues. The CDR3 protein is CASSLGRGHSEAFF.

The genes are TRBV4-1 and TRBJ2-7; TCRdb picks TRBD1, but there is no DNA to check that call. This CDR3 region has 16 residues. The germline CDR1 and CDR2 sequences are MGHRA and YSYEKL. CDR3: CASSPGRASGSYEQYF.

The CDR3 reads CASSYTYRSSYEQYF. The rearrangement uses TRBV6-2 or TRBV6-3 and TRBJ2-7. CDR3 size: 15 residues. The germline gives CDR1 MNHEY, CDR2 SVGEGT.

This rearrangement joins TRBV11-2 to TRBJ2-1; TCRdb reports TRBD2, a call that lacks DNA to check it against. The CDR3 sequence is 13 residues long. Germline values: CDR1 SGHAT, CDR2 FQNNGV. CDR3 sequence reads: CASSFPPVNEQFF.

The gene calls are TRBV15 and TRBJ2-5. Germline values: CDR1 LNHNV, CDR2 YYDKDF (reference sequence). The CDR3 is 15 amino acids. CDR3 loop: CATSRDQGSRSAQYF. The full variable domain, completed using reference TRBV15 and TRBJ2-5, is DAMVIQNPRYQVTQFGKPVTLSCSQTLNHNVMYWYQQKSSQAPKLLFHYYDKDFNNEADTPDNFQSRRPNTSFCFLDIRSPGLGDTAMYLCATSRDQGSRSAQYFGPGTRLLVL.

The chain employs TRBV6-5 and TRBJ1-2; TCRdb gives TRBD1 as the D gene, but with no DNA this cannot be confirmed. CDR1 is MNHEY, CDR2 SVGAGI, per germline. The CDR3 has 13 residues. CDR3 sequence: CASSYSSGTEHTF.

The chain links TRBV20-1 to TRBJ1-2. CDR1 is DFQATT and CDR2 is SNEGSKA in the germline V gene (reference sequence). CDR3 length: 15 residues. The CDR3 here is CSARDTSSGNYGYTF.

V and J are TRBV20-1 and TRBJ2-4; TCRdb's D call of TRBD1 is untestable without DNA. Germline V gene lookup returns CDR1 DFQATT and CDR2 SNEGSKA (reference sequence). CDR3 length: 15 amino acids. Here the CDR3 reads CSATGPRLAKNIQYF.

The chain has TRBV29-1 and TRBJ2-2; TCRdb outputs TRBD1, but without DNA this stays unchecked. CDR1 and CDR2 (germline): SQVTM, ANQGSEA. CDR3 length: 11 amino acids. This chain's CDR3 is CSAGGTGELFF.

The rearrangement joins TRBV5-1 to TRBJ2-2. CDR3 length: 15 amino acids. Germline CDR1 SGHRS, CDR2 YFSETQ. CDR3: CASSLDPANTGELFF. The whole variable domain, remainder taken from reference TRBV5-1 and TRBJ2-2, is KAGVTQTPRYLIKTRGQQVTLSCSPISGHRSVSWYQQTPGQGLQFLFEYFSETQRNKGNFPGRFSGRQFSNSRSEMNVSTLELGDSALYLCASSLDPANTGELFFGEGSRLTVL.

The rearrangement links TRBV5-5 to TRBJ2-1; TCRdb's D call, TRBD2, is unchecked because there is no DNA. Germline assignment: CDR1 SGHKS and CDR2 YYEKEE (reference sequence). The CDR3 covers 15 residues. The CDR3 region is CASSLDPARVNEQFF.

The gene calls are TRBV4-3 and TRBJ2-5; the TCRdb D gene call, TRBD2, has no DNA to confirm it. The CDR3 contains 15 residues. Germline CDR1 is LGHNA and CDR2 is YSLEER. The chain's CDR3 is CASSQAFSRKETQYF.

The V gene is TRBV28, the J gene TRBJ2-4; TCRdb lists TRBD2, though no DNA is available to test this call. The length of the CDR3 is 14 residues. The V gene's germline CDR1 is MDHEN and CDR2 SYDVKM. The CDR3 loop reads CASSLGGNKNIQYF. Full variable domain (missing parts from reference TRBV28 and TRBJ2-4): DVKVTQSSRYLVKRTGEKVFLECVQDMDHENMFWYRQDPGLGLRLIYFSYDVKMKEKGDIPEGYSVSREKKERFSLILESASTNQTSMYLCASSLGGNKNIQYFGAGTRLSVL.

The chain is built from TRBV20-1 and TRBJ1-6. The CDR3 has 16 residues. Looked up from germline, CDR1 is DFQATT and CDR2 is SNEGSKA (reference sequence). The CDR3 protein is CSARSSFASGNSPLHF.

V usage is TRBV7-9 and J usage is TRBJ2-3. The germline V gene encodes CDR1 SEHNR and CDR2 FQNEAQ (reference sequence). The CDR3 loop spans 12 amino acids. CDR3 residues: CASSFGLETQYF.

The genes are TRBV29-1 and TRBJ1-2; TCRdb's assignment of TRBD1 cannot be checked, as there is no DNA. CDR1 and CDR2 (germline): SQVTM, ANQGSEA. The CDR3 sequence is 18 residues long. This CDR3 is CSVEDQERTGASIRGYTF.

V usage is TRBV4-2 and J usage is TRBJ1-6; TCRdb outputs TRBD1, but without DNA this stays unchecked. CDR3 size: 15 residues. The germline V gene has CDR1 LGHNA and CDR2 YNFKEQ. The chain's CDR3 is CASSQDDRGFSPLHF.

The chain recombines TRBV7-2 with TRBJ2-5. There are 13 residues in the CDR3. The germline V gene has CDR1 SGHTA and CDR2 FQGNSA. Here the CDR3 reads CASRRGVQETQYF.

The chain joins TRBV7-2 to TRBJ2-3. The CDR3 is 15 amino acids. Germline CDR1 reads SGHTA; CDR2 reads FQGNSA. The CDR3: CASSLAPGGADTQYF.

The chain uses TRBV7-9 and TRBJ1-4; checking the TCRdb D call of TRBD1 is not possible without DNA. The germline CDR1 and CDR2 sequences are SEHNR and FQNEAQ (reference sequence). The CDR3 is 17 residues long. CDR3 sequence: CASSLAVTGAHREKLFF.

The chain combines TRBV2 with TRBJ2-7; TCRdb selects TRBD2, and the lack of DNA leaves this call unchecked. This CDR3 has 15 residues. Looked up from germline, CDR1 is SNHLY and CDR2 is FYNNEI. The CDR3 loop reads CASIGTSASPGEQYF.

The V call is TRBV12-3 or TRBV12-4, the J call TRBJ2-4; TCRdb returns TRBD1, unconfirmable since there is no DNA. The CDR3 is made up of 17 amino acids. CDR3 residues: CASSVRTPILAKNIQYF.

V and J are TRBV18 and TRBJ1-2; the TCRdb D gene call, TRBD1, has no DNA to confirm it. CDR3 size: 13 residues. Germline V gene data show CDR1 as KGHSH and CDR2 as LQKENI. This chain's CDR3 is CASSPDREVGYTF.

This rearrangement joins TRBV6-5 to TRBJ2-7; TCRdb calls TRBD1, which cannot be checked without DNA. In germline, CDR1 is MNHEY, CDR2 SVGAGI. The CDR3 length is 13 residues. The CDR3 loop reads CASSPGQVARKYF.